The 8 T cell receptor beta chains below all came from one sample that was sequenced in a study of beta chain features in type 1 diabetes. Of the isolated RNA, all was reverse transcribed, and so the sequenced material was expressed TCRB transcripts. Here immunoSEQ multiplex PCR was the method, and the copy in TCRdb shows in-frame clones only, minus some. The sample includes roughly 150,000 clones, roughly 11% seen only once; the top ten take approximately 2%. The sequenced material came from central memory CD4+ T cells from blood. The source of these receptors is a man younger than 35 in good health.

There are a few counts of this clone. The CDR3 coding sequence is TGTGCCAGCAGTACCCAGGGGGCTGGCACAGATACGCAGTATTTT. Translation: CASSTQGAGTDTQYF. The chain recombines TRBV2 with TRBJ2-3; 8 bases line up with TRBD1. The germline V gene has CDR1 SNHLY and CDR2 FYNNEI. CDR3 length: 15 residues. The ends lost 5 bases at V and 1 base at J; junction bases unmatched: 5.

The rearrangement joins TRBV30 to TRBJ1-2; D not resolved. V was pared by 0 bases and J by 4 bases, with 6 bases between. Germline V gene data show CDR1 as GTSNPN and CDR2 as SVGIG (reference sequence). The CDR3 totals 12 residues. CDR3 region: CAWSVFTYGYTF. The CDR3 nucleotides read TGTGCCTGGAGTGTATTCACCTATGGCTACACCTTC.

This clone appeared a few times. The CDR3 is CASSQLSGTSGSRTDTQYF. DNA of the CDR3: TGTGCCAGCAGCCAGCTATCCGGGACTAGCGGGAGCCGCACAGATACGCAGTATTTT. V and J are TRBV7-6 and TRBJ2-3; TRBD2 aligns across 14 bases. V shed 5 bases, J shed 1 base, and the junction held 11 bases outside the gene matches. The CDR3 contains 19 residues. Germline V gene lookup returns CDR1 SGHVS and CDR2 FNYEAQ.

The chain has TRBV6-5 and TRBJ2-7; 7 nucleotides match TRBD2. The CDR3 is made up of 16 amino acids. The J segment lost 7 bases and the V segment lost 4 bases, leaving 16 bases of the junction unmatched. The germline V gene has CDR1 MNHEY and CDR2 SVGAGI. CDR3 in DNA: TGTGCCAGCAGTTTACCCTTTCGGACTAGTTCAGCAGAGCAGTACTTC. It encodes CASSLPFRTSSAEQYF.

This clone was seen only a few times. The chain recombines TRBV2 with TRBJ2-3; D is unclear. The germline CDR1 and CDR2 sequences are SNHLY and FYNNEI. V lost 4 bases, J lost 7 bases, and 6 bases lay in between. The CDR3 covers 11 residues. CDR3 region: CASSVLNTQYF. In DNA form, the CDR3 reads TGTGCCAGCAGTGTCCTGAATACGCAGTATTTT. Full variable domain (rest looked up from reference TRBV2 and TRBJ2-3): EPEVTQTPSHQVTQMGQEVILRCVPISNHLYFYWYRQILGQKVEFLVSFYNNEISEKSEIFDDQFSVERPDGSNFTLKIRSTKLEDSAMYFCASSVLNTQYFGPGTRLTVL.

CDR3 protein: CASSLDAGGRYEQYF. The CDR3 DNA is TGTGCCAGCAGCTTAGATGCAGGGGGCAGATACGAGCAGTACTTC. The chain employs TRBV7-2 and TRBJ2-7; 8 bases are shared with TRBD1. With V trimmed by 1 base and J by 4 bases, 6 bases remained unmatched. The germline CDR1 and CDR2 sequences are SGHTA and FQGNSA. The CDR3 sequence is 15 residues long.

A few counts support this clone. The chain combines TRBV29-1 with TRBJ2-5, with D perhaps TRBD2 (6 bases). In germline, CDR1 is SQVTM, CDR2 ANQGSEA. V was pared by 5 bases and J by 3 bases, with 16 bases between. The CDR3 has 14 residues. The CDR3 is CSVLESWREETQYF. As DNA, the CDR3 is TGCAGCGTTTTAGAGAGTTGGAGGGAAGAGACCCAGTACTTC.

The chain's CDR3 is CASSLVVYGYTF. CDR3 nucleotide sequence: TGTGCCAGCAGCTTAGTAGTCTATGGCTACACCTTC. V is TRBV7-9 and J is TRBJ1-2; D not resolved. Germline assignment: CDR1 SEHNR and CDR2 FQNEAQ (reference sequence). Deletions cut 1 base from V and 4 bases from J, with 4 bases between. There are 12 residues in the CDR3.